Presented here are 23 T cell receptor beta chains from one specimen sequenced in a study of CD8 T cells in ankylosing spondylitis. Each CDR3 protein is one row after TCRdb ran MiXCR on the 5' RACE reads. Altogether 290,000 or so distinct CDR3 sequences are present, around 21% being singletons, with the ten largest covering 3.5% to 4.5%. Sequenced sample: blood, either unsorted or a sorted T cell fraction (not recorded which). The source of these receptors is a female donor with ankylosing spondylitis or in good health (not recorded which).

The rearrangement uses TRBV20-1 and TRBJ2-1; 9 bases map to TRBD2. Germline V CDR1 and CDR2: DFQATT, SNEGSKA (reference sequence). Unmatched junction bases numbered 12, after V lost 7 bases and J lost 8 bases. The CDR3 runs 14 residues. The CDR3 nucleotides read TGCAGTGTCAGCGACGGCGGGAGGGCCGATGAGCAGTTCTTC. Translating it yields CSVSDGGRADEQFF.

This clonotype was seen a few times. The gene calls are TRBV12-3 or TRBV12-4 and TRBJ1-2, with 7 bases matching TRBD1. With V trimmed by 3 bases and J by 4 bases, 8 bases remained unmatched. CDR3 length equals 15 residues. The CDR3 DNA is TGTGCCAGCAGTTTGGGACAGAGGGAAGCCTATGGCTACACCTTC. It yields the protein CASSLGQREAYGYTF.

This clonotype was recorded a few times. The chain recombines TRBV20-1 with TRBJ2-1, with a weak D call TRBD2 (6 bases). V was shortened by 3 bases and J by 10 bases, with 13 bases between the two germline ends. The CDR3 spans 12 residues. CDR1 and CDR2 from the germline V gene are DFQATT and SNEGSKA (reference sequence). CDR3: CSARPNAGEQFF. The CDR3 DNA reads TGCAGTGCTAGGCCGAACGCGGGGGAGCAGTTCTTC.

The chain joins TRBV20-1 to TRBJ2-3; 10 bases fit TRBD2. The CDR3 loop spans 14 amino acids. Per the germline V gene, CDR1 is DFQATT and CDR2 is SNEGSKA (reference sequence). Trimming cost V 4 bases and J 5 bases; bases outside gene matches: 6. CDR3 DNA sequence: TGCAGTGCTACTGCTAGCGGGAGCCGAGATACGCAGTATTTT. It is translated as CSATASGSRDTQYF.

The V call is TRBV11-2, the J call TRBJ2-3; D not resolved. This CDR3 region has 14 residues. V shed 1 base and J shed 6 bases, with 11 bases lying between them. Germline-derived CDR1 and CDR2 are SGHAT and FQNNGV. The CDR3 region has the DNA TGTGCCAGCAGCTTAGCCCGGTTGGAGGATACGCAGTATTTT. This sequence encodes CASSLARLEDTQYF.

This clonotype was observed many times. V usage is TRBV29-1 and J usage is TRBJ2-7; no reliable D call. The ends were cut back, 3 bases at V and 5 bases at J, with 8 bases in the middle. This CDR3 is 11 amino acids long. Germline CDR1 reads SQVTM; CDR2 reads ANQGSEA. CDR3 nucleotides: TGCAGCGTTGATTCAGCAAACGAGCAGTACTTC. Protein: CSVDSANEQYF.

The sample holds a few counts of this clonotype. This rearrangement joins TRBV5-1 to TRBJ1-2; D unclear. The CDR3 runs to 17 residues. V was cut by 4 bases and J by 4 bases, with 23 bases left in between. In germline, CDR1 is SGHRS, CDR2 YFSETQ. This CDR3 reads CASSRQPLTEPLYGYTF. The CDR3, as DNA: TGCGCCAGCAGCCGACAACCTTTGACGGAACCTCTCTATGGCTACACCTTC.

This clonotype was recorded at least ten times. The rearrangement uses TRBV20-1 and TRBJ2-3; no clear D gene. V gave up 3 bases and J gave up 2 bases, with 12 bases separating them. This CDR3 region has 14 residues. Germline CDR1 is DFQATT and CDR2 is SNEGSKA (reference sequence). CDR3 loop: CSARRNPSTDTQYF. The DNA of the CDR3 is TGCAGTGCTAGGCGGAACCCTTCCACAGATACGCAGTATTTT.

This chain links TRBV6-1 with TRBJ2-2; D possibly corresponds to TRBD1 (5 bases). The germline gives CDR1 MNHNS, CDR2 SASEGT. Trimming stripped 8 bases from V and 5 bases from J, with 18 bases between. This CDR3 is 15 amino acids long. For the CDR3, the DNA is TGTGCCAGCGGCCCCCGGACAACCCGAACCGGGGAGCTGTTTTTT. Protein: CASGPRTTRTGELFF.

This clonotype was detected many times. The CDR3 DNA reads as TGTGCCAGCAGCCCCGGGGGGTTAGGCTACACCTTC. It encodes CASSPGGLGYTF. The rearrangement uses TRBV6-5 and TRBJ1-2, with a possible D match to TRBD1 (5 bases). V was pared by 6 bases and J by 8 bases, with 13 bases between. The CDR3 extends over 12 amino acids. CDR1 and CDR2 from the germline V gene are MNHEY and SVGAGI.

This chain connects TRBV10-3 to TRBJ2-7; 10 bases align to TRBD2. CDR3 length: 14 amino acids. The J segment lost 2 bases and the V segment lost 8 bases, leaving 6 bases of the junction unmatched. The V gene's germline CDR1 is ENHRY and CDR2 SYGVKD. The CDR3, as DNA: TGTGCCATCCGTAGAACTAGCGGGACCTACGAGCAGTACTTC. It translates to CAIRRTSGTYEQYF.

The chain has TRBV5-1 and TRBJ2-1; TRBD2 matches 10 bases. This CDR3 contains 16 residues. Germline values: CDR1 SGHRS, CDR2 YFSETQ. The trim removed 0 bases at V and 6 bases at J, leaving 6 bases unmatched. CDR3 in amino acids: CASSLAVAGGFNEQFF. The CDR3 DNA is TGCGCCAGCAGCTTGGCCGTAGCGGGAGGTTTCAATGAGCAGTTCTTC.

V gene TRBV6-2 or TRBV6-3 combines with J gene TRBJ2-2; the D is unclear. The length of the CDR3 is 13 residues. Germline V lookup: CDR1 MNHEY, CDR2 SVGEGT. V shed 4 bases and J shed 6 bases, with 9 bases lying between them. DNA of the CDR3: TGTGCCAGCAGTTCCGGGTGGGCCGGGGAGCTGTTTTTT. Protein sequence: CASSSGWAGELFF.

V is TRBV15 and J is TRBJ2-2; TRBD2 aligns across 8 bases. The V segment lost 0 bases and the J segment 3 bases; nucleotides outside the gene matches: 6. Germline CDR1 LNHNV, CDR2 YYDKDF (reference sequence). The CDR3 is made up of 17 amino acids. This chain's CDR3 is CATSRDRAGGDTGELFF. For the CDR3, the DNA is TGTGCCACCAGCAGAGATCGGGCGGGAGGTGACACCGGGGAGCTGTTTTTT.

This clonotype was found a few times. CDR3 protein: CSASLYNEQFF. The CDR3, as DNA: TGCAGTGCTAGCCTATACAATGAGCAGTTCTTC. The rearrangement links TRBV20-1 to TRBJ2-1; D is undetermined. Germline CDR1 reads DFQATT; CDR2 reads SNEGSKA (reference sequence). The CDR3 runs to 11 residues. V dropped 3 bases and J dropped 4 bases, with 4 bases sitting between them.

This clonotype was seen a handful of times. V and J are TRBV20-1 and TRBJ1-2; D might be TRBD1 (5 bases). The CDR3 totals 12 residues. Trimming pared 6 bases from V and 3 bases from J, leaving 11 bases between. Germline values: CDR1 DFQATT, CDR2 SNEGSKA (reference sequence). CDR3 DNA: TGCAGTGCCTCGGGGCACCACTATGGCTACACCTTC. Translation gives CSASGHHYGYTF.

This clonotype was recorded a few times. This chain links TRBV5-6 with TRBJ2-7; 12 bases are shared with TRBD1. CDR3 length: 13 residues. Germline CDR1 and CDR2: SGHDT and YYEEEE. The ends lost 4 bases at V and 12 bases at J; junction bases unmatched: 8. The CDR3 DNA reads as TGTGCCAGCAGCCGTCCGGGACAGGGGGCATTGTACTTC. Protein: CASSRPGQGALYF. Complete variable domain (other parts from reference TRBV5-6 and TRBJ2-7): DAGVTQSPTHLIKTRGQQVTLRCSPKSGHDTVSWYQQALGQGPQFIFQYYEEEERQRGNFPDRFSGHQFPNYSSELNVNALLLGDSALYLCASSRPGQGALYFGPGTRLTVT.

V usage is TRBV7-2 and J usage is TRBJ1-1; unclear D gene. This CDR3 has 13 residues. The germline CDR1 and CDR2 sequences are SGHTA and FQGNSA. Between the trimmed V and J ends, which lost 0 bases and 8 bases, there was a span of 10 bases. CDR3 sequence reads: CASSLASVPEAFF. In DNA, the CDR3 is TGTGCCAGCAGCTTAGCTTCCGTCCCGGAAGCTTTCTTT.

This clonotype showed up many times. This chain uses TRBV12-3 or TRBV12-4 with TRBJ2-1; 7 nucleotides agree with TRBD1. The CDR3 consists of 15 residues. The V and J ends lost 5 bases and 8 bases, in that order; junction bases with no gene match: 12. In DNA, the CDR3 is TGTGCCAGCAGTCGACAGGGCGTAAGCACTTATGAGCAGTTCTTC. Protein product: CASSRQGVSTYEQFF.

V usage is TRBV12-3 or TRBV12-4 and J usage is TRBJ1-1; unclear D gene. V shed 5 bases and J shed 4 bases, with 14 bases lying between them. The CDR3 loop spans 14 amino acids. The CDR3 sequence: CASSPRAVGTEAFF. The CDR3 DNA follows: TGTGCCAGCAGTCCTCGGGCCGTCGGCACTGAAGCTTTCTTT.

The V and J genes are TRBV9 and TRBJ1-2, with 7 positions matching TRBD1. V was clipped by 2 bases and J by 3 bases; unmatched bases: 4. The CDR3 totals 14 residues. The V gene's germline CDR1 is SGDLS and CDR2 YYNGEE. CDR3 coding DNA: TGTGCCAGCAGCGTGCAGGGGGGCGACTATGGCTACACCTTC. This gives the protein CASSVQGGDYGYTF.

CDR3 amino acids: CASSSRRGGYNEQFF. CDR3 coding DNA: TGTGCCAGCAGTTCCCGCAGGGGTGGGTACAATGAGCAGTTCTTC. The chain couples TRBV12-3 or TRBV12-4 to TRBJ2-1; a possible D gene is TRBD1 (6 bases). The length of the CDR3 is 15 residues. Trimming cost V 4 bases and J 4 bases, with 14 bases left between them.

The gene calls are TRBV30 and TRBJ1-1; D not resolved. V shed 3 bases and J shed 0 bases, with 5 bases lying between them. CDR1 GTSNPN and CDR2 SVGIG come from the germline V gene (reference sequence). The CDR3 totals 12 residues. This CDR3 reads CAWSQLNTEAFF. The CDR3 bases are TGTGCCTGGAGCCAGTTGAACACTGAAGCTTTCTTT.